This T cell receptor beta chain was sequenced during a study of blood T cell repertoires in COVID-19. TCRdb's copy holds only in-frame clones and misses some; the assay was immunoSEQ multiplex PCR. This sample carries around 260,000 clones, 90% to 95% of them seen once, and the ten largest clones take about 2.2%. The V end was cut by 3 bases, the J end by 0 bases, with 18 bases between. Looked up from germline, CDR1 is MDHEN and CDR2 is SYDVKM. The CDR3 spans 18 residues. Recruited during active infection, patients (from Seattle) were subsequently followed longitudinally. This chain connects TRBV28 to TRBJ2-1, with D unresolved. The clonotype originates from a woman between 25 and 40 years old with COVID-19, enrolled during active disease. The sequenced material came from peripheral blood. The CDR3 nucleotides are TGTGCCAGCAGTTTGTCTTACCCATCAGTAAGCTCCTACAATGAGCAGTTCTTC. As protein: CASSLSYPSVSSYNEQFF.